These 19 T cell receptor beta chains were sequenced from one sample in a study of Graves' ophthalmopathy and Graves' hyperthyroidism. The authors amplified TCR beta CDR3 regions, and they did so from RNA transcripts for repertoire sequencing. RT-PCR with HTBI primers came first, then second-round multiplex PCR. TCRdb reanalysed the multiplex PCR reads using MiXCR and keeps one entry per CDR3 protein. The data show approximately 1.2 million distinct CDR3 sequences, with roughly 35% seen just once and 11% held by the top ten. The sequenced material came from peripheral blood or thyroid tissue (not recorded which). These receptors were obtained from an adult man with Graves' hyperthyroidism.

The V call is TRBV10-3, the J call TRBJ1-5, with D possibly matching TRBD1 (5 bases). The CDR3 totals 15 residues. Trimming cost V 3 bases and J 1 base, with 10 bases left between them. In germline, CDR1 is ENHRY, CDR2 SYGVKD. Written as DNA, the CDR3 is TGTGCCATCAGTGAAGAGGCAGGGAGCAATCAGCCCCAGCATTTT. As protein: CAISEEAGSNQPQHF.

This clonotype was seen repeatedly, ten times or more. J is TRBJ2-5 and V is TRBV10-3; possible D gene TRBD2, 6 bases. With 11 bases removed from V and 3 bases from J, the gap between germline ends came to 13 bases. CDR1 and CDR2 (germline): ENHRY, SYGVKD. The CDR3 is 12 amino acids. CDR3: CAVSTGEETQYF. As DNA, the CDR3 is TGTGCCGTATCGACGGGAGAAGAGACCCAGTACTTC.

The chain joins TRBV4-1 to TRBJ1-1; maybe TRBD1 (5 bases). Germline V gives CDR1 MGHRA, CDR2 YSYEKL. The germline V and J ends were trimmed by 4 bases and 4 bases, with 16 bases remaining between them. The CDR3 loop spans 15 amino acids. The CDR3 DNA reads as TGCGCCAGCAGCCTAAGCCAGGGATATGGCACTGAAGCTTTCTTT. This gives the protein CASSLSQGYGTEAFF.

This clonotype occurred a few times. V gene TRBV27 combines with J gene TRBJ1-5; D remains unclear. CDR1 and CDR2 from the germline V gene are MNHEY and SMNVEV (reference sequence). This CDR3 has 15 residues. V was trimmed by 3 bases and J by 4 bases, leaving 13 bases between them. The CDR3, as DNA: TGTGCCAGCAGTTTCGCGGGCGGGTTGAATCAGCCCCAGCATTTT. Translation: CASSFAGGLNQPQHF.

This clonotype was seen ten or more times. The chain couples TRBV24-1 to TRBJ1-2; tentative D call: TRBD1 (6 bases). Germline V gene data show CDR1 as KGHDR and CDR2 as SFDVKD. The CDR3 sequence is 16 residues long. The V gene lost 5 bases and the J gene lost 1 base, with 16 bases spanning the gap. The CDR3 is CATSAGDRTHNYGYTF. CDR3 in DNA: TGTGCCACCAGTGCCGGTGACAGGACTCATAACTATGGCTACACCTTC.

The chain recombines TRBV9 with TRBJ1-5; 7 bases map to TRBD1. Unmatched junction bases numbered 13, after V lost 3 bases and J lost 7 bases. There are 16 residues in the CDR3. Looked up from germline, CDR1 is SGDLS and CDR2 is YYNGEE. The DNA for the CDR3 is TGTGCCAGCAGCGCGGGGCCCAACAGGGGACGACAGCCCCAGCATTTT. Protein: CASSAGPNRGRQPQHF.

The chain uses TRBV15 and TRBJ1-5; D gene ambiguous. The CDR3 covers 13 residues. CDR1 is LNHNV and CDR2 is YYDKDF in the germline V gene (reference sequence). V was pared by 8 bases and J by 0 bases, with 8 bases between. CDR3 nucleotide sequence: TGTGCCACCGCGTGGGGTAGCAATCAGCCCCAGCATTTT. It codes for CATAWGSNQPQHF.

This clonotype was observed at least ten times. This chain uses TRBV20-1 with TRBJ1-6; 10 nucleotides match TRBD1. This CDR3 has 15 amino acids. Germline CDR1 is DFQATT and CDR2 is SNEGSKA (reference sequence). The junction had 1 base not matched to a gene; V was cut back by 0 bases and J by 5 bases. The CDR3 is CSAREGTGDNSPLHF. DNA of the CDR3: TGCAGTGCTAGAGAGGGGACAGGGGATAATTCACCCCTCCACTTT.

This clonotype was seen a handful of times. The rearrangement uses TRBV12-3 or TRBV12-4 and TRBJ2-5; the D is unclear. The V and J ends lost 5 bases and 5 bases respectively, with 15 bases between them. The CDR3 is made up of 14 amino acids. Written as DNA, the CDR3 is TGTGCCAGCAGTCAAATTATAACCGGCGAGACCCAGTACTTC. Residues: CASSQIITGETQYF.

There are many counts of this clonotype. The CDR3 is CATSDFGESGGELFF. CDR3 coding DNA: TGTGCCACCAGTGATTTCGGAGAGAGCGGCGGGGAGCTGTTTTTT. V and J are TRBV24-1 and TRBJ2-2; perhaps TRBD2 as D (5 bases). This CDR3 spans 15 amino acids. Trimming removed 1 base at V and 7 bases at J, with 12 bases between. Germline-derived CDR1 and CDR2 are KGHDR and SFDVKD.

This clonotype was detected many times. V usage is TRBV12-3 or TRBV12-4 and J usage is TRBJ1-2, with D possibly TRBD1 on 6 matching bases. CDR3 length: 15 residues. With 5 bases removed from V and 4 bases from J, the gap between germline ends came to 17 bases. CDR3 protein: CASSLWGLQGYGYTF. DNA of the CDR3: TGTGCCAGCAGTCTCTGGGGGCTTCAGGGCTATGGCTACACCTTC.

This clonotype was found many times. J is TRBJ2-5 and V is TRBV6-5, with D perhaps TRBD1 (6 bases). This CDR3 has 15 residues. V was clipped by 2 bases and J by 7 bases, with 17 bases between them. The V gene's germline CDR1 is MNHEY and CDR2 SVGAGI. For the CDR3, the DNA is TGTGCCAGCAGTTACGACAGGCCGCAAGGGTCGACCCAGTACTTC. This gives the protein CASSYDRPQGSTQYF.

CDR3 residues: CASSSTGVTYEQYF. The CDR3 nucleotides read TGCGCCAGCAGCTCCACGGGAGTAACCTACGAGCAGTACTTC. The chain uses TRBV5-1 and TRBJ2-7; a possible D gene is TRBD2 (6 bases). Trimming shortened V by 3 bases and J by 2 bases, and 12 bases separated the two germline ends. Germline CDR1 and CDR2: SGHRS and YFSETQ. CDR3 size: 14 residues.

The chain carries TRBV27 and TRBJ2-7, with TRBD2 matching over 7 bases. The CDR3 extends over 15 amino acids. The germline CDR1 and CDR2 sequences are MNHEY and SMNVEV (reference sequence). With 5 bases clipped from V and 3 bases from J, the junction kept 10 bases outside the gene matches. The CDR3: CASSILGLTNYEQYF. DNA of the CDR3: TGTGCCAGCAGTATCCTGGGACTAACCAACTACGAGCAGTACTTC.

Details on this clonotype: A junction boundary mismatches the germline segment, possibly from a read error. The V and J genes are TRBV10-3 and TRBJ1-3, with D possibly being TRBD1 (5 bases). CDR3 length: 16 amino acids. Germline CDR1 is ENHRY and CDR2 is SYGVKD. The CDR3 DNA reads TGTGCCAGCAGTAGAGGGACCCTTAACTCTGGAAACACCATATATTTT. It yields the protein CASSRGTLNSGNTIYF.

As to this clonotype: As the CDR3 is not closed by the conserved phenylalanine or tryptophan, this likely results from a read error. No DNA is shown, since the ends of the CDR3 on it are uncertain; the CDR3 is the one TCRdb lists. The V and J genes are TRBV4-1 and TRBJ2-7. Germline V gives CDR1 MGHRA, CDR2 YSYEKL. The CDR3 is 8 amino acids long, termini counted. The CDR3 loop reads CASSQESQ.

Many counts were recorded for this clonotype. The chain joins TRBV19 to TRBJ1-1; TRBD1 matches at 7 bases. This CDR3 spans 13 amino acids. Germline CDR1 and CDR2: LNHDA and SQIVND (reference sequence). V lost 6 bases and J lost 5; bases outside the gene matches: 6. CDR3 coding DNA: TGTGCCAGTAGCTGGGACAGTTTGACTGAAGCTTTCTTT. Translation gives CASSWDSLTEAFF.

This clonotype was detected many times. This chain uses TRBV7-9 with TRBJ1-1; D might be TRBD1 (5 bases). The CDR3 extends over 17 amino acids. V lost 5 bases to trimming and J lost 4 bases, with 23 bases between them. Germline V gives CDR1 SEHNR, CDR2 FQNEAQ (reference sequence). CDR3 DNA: TGTGCCAGCAGCGCCTACCAGGGACTGGGTTCCGGCACTGAAGCTTTCTTT. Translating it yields CASSAYQGLGSGTEAFF.

The chain's CDR3 is CASRDRGSRGGYTF. The CDR3 nucleotides read TGTGCCAGCAGAGATAGAGGGAGCCGCGGCGGCTACACCTTC. The chain combines TRBV14 with TRBJ1-2; unclear D gene. This CDR3 spans 14 amino acids. CDR1 and CDR2 (germline): SGHDN, FVKESK. V was trimmed by 6 bases and J by 8 bases, leaving 19 bases between them.